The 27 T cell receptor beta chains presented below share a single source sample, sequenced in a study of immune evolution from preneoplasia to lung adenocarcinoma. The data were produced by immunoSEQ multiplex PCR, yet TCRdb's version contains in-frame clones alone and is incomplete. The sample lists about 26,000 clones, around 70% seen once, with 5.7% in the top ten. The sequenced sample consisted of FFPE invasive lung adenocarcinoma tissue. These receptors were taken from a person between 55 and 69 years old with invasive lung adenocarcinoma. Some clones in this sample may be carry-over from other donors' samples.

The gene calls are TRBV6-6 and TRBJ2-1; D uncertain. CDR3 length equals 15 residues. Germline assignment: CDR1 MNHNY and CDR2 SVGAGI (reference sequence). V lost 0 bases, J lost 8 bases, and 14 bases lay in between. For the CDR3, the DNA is TGTGCCAGCAGTTACTCTGTGGGATCTCTTCATGAGCAGTTCTTC. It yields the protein CASSYSVGSLHEQFF.

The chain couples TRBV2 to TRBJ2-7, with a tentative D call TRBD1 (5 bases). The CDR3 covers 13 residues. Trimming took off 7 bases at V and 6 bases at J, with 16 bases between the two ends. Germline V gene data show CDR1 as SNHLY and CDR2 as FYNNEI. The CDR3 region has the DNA TGTGCCAGCATCCTGGGGTGGGGCCTCGAGCAGTACTTC. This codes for CASILGWGLEQYF.

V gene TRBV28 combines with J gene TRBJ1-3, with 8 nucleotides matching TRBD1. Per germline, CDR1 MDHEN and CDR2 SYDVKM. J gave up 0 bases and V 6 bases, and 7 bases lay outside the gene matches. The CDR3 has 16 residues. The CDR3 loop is CASSRDRRSSGNTIYF. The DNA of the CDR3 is TGTGCCAGCAGCCGGGACAGGAGGAGCTCTGGAAACACCATATATTTT.

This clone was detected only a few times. The CDR3 region has the DNA TGTGCCACCAGCAGACAGGGGGCTGAAGCTTTCTTT. Its protein product is CATSRQGAEAFF. This chain joins TRBV15 and TRBJ1-1, with 7 positions matching TRBD1. Germline V lookup: CDR1 LNHNV, CDR2 YYDKDF (reference sequence). CDR3 length equals 12 residues. The V and J ends lost 2 bases and 6 bases, in that order; junction bases with no gene match: 0.

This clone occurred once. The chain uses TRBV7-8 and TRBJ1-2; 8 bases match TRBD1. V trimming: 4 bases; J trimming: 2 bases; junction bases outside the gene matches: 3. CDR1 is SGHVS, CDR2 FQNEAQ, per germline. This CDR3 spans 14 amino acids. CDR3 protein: CASSSRTGNYGYTF. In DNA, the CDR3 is TGTGCCAGCAGCTCCCGGACAGGGAACTATGGCTACACCTTC.

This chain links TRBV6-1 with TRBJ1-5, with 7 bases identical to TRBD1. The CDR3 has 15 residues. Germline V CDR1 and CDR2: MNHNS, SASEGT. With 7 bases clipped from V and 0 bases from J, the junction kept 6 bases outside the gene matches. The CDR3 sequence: CASKEQGNSNQPQHF. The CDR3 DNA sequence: TGTGCCAGCAAAGAACAGGGGAATAGCAATCAGCCCCAGCATTTT.

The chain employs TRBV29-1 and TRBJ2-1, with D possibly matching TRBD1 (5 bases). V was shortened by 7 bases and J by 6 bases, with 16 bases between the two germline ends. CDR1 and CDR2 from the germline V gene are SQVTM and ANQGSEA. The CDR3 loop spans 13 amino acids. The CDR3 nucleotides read TGCAGCGCTGGTCACAGGCCTTTCAATGAGCAGTTCTTC. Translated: CSAGHRPFNEQFF.

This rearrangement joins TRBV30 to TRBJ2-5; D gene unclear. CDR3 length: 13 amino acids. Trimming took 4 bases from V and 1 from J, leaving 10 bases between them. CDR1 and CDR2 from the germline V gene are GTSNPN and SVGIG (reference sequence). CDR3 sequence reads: CAWKAPAQETQYF. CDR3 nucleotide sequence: TGTGCCTGGAAGGCTCCAGCCCAAGAGACCCAGTACTTC.

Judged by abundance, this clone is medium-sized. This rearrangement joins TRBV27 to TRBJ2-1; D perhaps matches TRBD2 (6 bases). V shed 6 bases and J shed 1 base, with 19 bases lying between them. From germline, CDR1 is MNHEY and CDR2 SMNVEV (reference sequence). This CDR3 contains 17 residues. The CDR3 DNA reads TGTGCCAGCAGCCCTGGAGCGGGTAGTCTGTCCTACAATGAGCAGTTCTTC. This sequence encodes CASSPGAGSLSYNEQFF.

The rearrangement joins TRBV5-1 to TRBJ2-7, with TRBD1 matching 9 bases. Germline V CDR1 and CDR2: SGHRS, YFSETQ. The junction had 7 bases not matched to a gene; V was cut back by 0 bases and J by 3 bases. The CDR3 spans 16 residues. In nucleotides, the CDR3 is TGCGCCAGCAGCTTGGACGGGACAGGGTTCAACTACGAGCAGTACTTC. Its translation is CASSLDGTGFNYEQYF.

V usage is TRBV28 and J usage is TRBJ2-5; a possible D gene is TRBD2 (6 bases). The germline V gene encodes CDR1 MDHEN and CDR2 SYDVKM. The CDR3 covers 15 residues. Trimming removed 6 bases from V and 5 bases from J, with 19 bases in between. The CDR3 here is CASRGYTGAPETQYF. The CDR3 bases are TGTGCCAGCAGGGGGTATACGGGAGCGCCGGAGACCCAGTACTTC.

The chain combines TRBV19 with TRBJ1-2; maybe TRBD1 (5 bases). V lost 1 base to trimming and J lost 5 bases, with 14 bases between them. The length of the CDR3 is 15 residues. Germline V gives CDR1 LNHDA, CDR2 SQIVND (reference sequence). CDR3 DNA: TGTGCCAGTAGTATAGTTCGGGACGGGGGTTATGGCTACACCTTC. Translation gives CASSIVRDGGYGYTF.

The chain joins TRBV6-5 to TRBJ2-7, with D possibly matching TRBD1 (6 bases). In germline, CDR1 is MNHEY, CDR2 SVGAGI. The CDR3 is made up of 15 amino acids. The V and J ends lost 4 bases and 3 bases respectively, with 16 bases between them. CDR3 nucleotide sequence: TGTGCCAGCAGTTTACAGGGCGAAGGGTTCTACGAGCAGTACTTC. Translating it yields CASSLQGEGFYEQYF.

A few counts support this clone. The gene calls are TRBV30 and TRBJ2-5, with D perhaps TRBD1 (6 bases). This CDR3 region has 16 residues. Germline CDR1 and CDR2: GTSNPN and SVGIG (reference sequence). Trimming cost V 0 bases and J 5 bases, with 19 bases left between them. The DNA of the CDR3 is TGTGCCTGGAGTGTATGGGGGCCGGGCGGGCATGAGACCCAGTACTTC. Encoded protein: CAWSVWGPGGHETQYF.

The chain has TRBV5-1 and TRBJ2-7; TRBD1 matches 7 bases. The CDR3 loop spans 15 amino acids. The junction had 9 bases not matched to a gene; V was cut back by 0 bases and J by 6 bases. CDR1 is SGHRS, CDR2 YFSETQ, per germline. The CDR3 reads CASSLEGTGDLEQYF. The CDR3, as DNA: TGCGCCAGCAGCTTGGAAGGTACAGGGGACCTCGAGCAGTACTTC.

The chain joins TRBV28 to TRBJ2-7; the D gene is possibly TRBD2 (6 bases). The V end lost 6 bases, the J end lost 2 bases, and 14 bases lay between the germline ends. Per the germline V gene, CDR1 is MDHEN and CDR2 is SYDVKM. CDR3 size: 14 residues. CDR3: CASRGTGSPYEQYF. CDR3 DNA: TGTGCCAGCAGAGGGACCGGGAGTCCCTACGAGCAGTACTTC.

CDR3: CASSLWASVGKQYF. Written as DNA, the CDR3 is TGTGCCAGCAGCTTGTGGGCTAGCGTCGGTAAGCAGTACTTC. The chain links TRBV5-6 to TRBJ2-7, with D possibly being TRBD2 (6 bases). V lost 1 base and J lost 8, with 16 bases in between. The CDR3 spans 14 residues. The V gene's germline CDR1 is SGHDT and CDR2 YYEEEE.

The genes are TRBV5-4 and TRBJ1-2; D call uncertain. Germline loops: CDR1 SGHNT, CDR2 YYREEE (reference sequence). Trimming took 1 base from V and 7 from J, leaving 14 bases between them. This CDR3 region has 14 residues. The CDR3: CASSLYSGWGGYTF. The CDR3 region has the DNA TGTGCCAGCAGCTTGTATTCGGGCTGGGGTGGCTACACCTTC.

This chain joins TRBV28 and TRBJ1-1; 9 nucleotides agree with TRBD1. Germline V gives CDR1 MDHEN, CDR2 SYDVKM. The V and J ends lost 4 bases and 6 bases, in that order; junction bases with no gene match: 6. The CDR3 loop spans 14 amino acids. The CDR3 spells CASSSRGQGAEAFF. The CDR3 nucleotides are TGTGCCAGCAGTTCCCGGGGACAGGGCGCTGAAGCTTTCTTT.

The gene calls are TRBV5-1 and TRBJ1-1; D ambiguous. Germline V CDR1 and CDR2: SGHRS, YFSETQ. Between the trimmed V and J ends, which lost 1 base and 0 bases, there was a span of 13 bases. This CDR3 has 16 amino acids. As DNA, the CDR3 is TGCGCCAGCAGCTTGAGCGGCCGTCGCATGAACACTGAAGCTTTCTTT. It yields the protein CASSLSGRRMNTEAFF.

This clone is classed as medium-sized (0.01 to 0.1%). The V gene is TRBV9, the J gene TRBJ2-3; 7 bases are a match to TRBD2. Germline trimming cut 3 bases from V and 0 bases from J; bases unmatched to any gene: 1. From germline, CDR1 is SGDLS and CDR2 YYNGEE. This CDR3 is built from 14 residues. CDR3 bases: TGTGCCAGCAGCGCGGGGGGAAGCACAGATACGCAGTATTTT. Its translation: CASSAGGSTDTQYF.

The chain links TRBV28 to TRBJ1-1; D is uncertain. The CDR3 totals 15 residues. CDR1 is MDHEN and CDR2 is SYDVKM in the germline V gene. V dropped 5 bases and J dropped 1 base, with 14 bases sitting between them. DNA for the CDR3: TGTGCCAGCAGTCCCTCCGGCGTTAGGAACACTGAAGCTTTCTTT. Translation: CASSPSGVRNTEAFF.

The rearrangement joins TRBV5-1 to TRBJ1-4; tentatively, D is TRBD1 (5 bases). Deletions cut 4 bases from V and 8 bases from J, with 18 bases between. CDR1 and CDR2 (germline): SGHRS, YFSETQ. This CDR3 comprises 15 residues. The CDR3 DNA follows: TGCGCCAGCAGCCCCGTGGGGGGGACGGGGGAAAAACTGTTTTTT. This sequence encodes CASSPVGGTGEKLFF.

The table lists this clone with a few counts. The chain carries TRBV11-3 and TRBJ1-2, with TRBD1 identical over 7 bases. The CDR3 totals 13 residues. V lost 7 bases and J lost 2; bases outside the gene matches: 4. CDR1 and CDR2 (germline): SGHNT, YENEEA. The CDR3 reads CASTAGGNYGYTF. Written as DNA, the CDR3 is TGTGCCAGCACGGCAGGGGGGAACTATGGCTACACCTTC.

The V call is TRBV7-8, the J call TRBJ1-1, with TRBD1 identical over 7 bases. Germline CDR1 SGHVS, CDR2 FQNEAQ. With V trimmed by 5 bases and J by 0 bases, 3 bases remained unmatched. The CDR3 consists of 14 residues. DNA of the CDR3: TGTGCCAGCAGCCTGGGACAGTTGAACACTGAAGCTTTCTTT. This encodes CASSLGQLNTEAFF. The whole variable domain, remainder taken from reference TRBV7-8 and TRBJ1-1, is GAGVSQSPRYKVAKRGQDVALRCDPISGHVSLFWYQQALGQGPEFLTYFQNEAQLDKSGLPSDRFFAERPEGSVSTLKIQRTQQEDSAVYLCASSLGQLNTEAFFGQGTRLTVV.

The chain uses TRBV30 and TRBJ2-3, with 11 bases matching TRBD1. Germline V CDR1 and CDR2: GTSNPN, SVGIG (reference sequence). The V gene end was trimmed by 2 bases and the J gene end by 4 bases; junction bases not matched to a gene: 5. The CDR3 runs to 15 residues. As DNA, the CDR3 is TGTGCCTGGAGTCCCGGGACAGGGGGATCAGATACGCAGTATTTT. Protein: CAWSPGTGGSDTQYF.

For the CDR3, the DNA is TGTGCCAGCAGTAGCCGGGCGGATCAGCCCCAGCATTTT. Residues: CASSSRADQPQHF. The gene calls are TRBV27 and TRBJ1-5; D call uncertain. Germline CDR1 is MNHEY and CDR2 is SMNVEV (reference sequence). CDR3 length equals 13 residues. V lost 5 bases and J 5 bases, leaving 10 bases between the germline ends.